This TCR beta chain was retrieved from a study of blood T cell repertoires in COVID-19. Study as a whole: Whether acute or convalescent, the COVID-19 samples came from the United States, Italy and Spain.

This clone was seen just once. Sequencing used immunoSEQ multiplex PCR; TCRdb keeps in-frame clones, though not all of them. The table shows 100,000 to 150,000 clones, with approximately 90% occurring only once. The germline CDR1 and CDR2 sequences are KGHDR and SFDVKD. CDR3 size: 15 residues. Trimming took 5 bases from V and 8 from J, leaving 18 bases between them. The V gene is TRBV24-1, the J gene TRBJ2-1, with a tentative D call TRBD1 (7 bases). The sequenced sample was peripheral blood. The TCR sequence derives from a man aged 50 or older with acute or convalescent COVID-19. CDR3 bases: TGTGCCACCAGTGGGGGCGGGACAGAGGTTTATGAGCAGTTCTTC. It is translated as CATSGGGTEVYEQFF.